This T cell receptor beta chain was retrieved from a study of cytomegalovirus exposure and HLA in healthy donors. The overall study: A preliminary data release comprised approximately 85 million unique TCRs obtained from HLA-typed donors.

It was with 60 Vbeta and 13 Jbeta primers that the PCR ran. Generated by immunoSEQ multiplex PCR, the TCRdb table keeps only in-frame clones and is missing some. The data hold about 210,000 clones, with around 81% observed a single time. Study conclusions and caveats: At a 0.05 false discovery rate, a later analysis found some 18,000 TCR beta sequences to be associated with HLA alleles.

J lost 0 bases, V lost 4 bases, and 10 bases had no gene match. Germline assignment: CDR1 LGHNA and CDR2 YNFKEQ. The CDR3 spans 18 residues. In the case of this clone: Antigen unknown.

The chain has TRBV4-2 and TRBJ2-5, with 11 bases that match TRBD2. The sample comprised PBMCs. This TCR derives from a woman aged 45-65 years in good health and CMV-seropositive. The CDR3 DNA follows: TGTGCCAGCAGCCTCGCCACTAGCGGGGGCCCGTACCAAGAGACCCAGTACTTC. It codes for CASSLATSGGPYQETQYF.